The clone carrying this T cell receptor beta chain occurred a few times. The antigen is not known. The CDR3 runs 17 residues. Germline V gene sequence: CDR1 SQVTM, CDR2 ANQGSEA. V shed 3 bases, J shed 4 bases, and the junction held 14 bases outside the gene matches. The authors ran a second PCR of roughly 6 to 11 cycles using a sample-barcoded 5' primer and a J-beta primer mix. TCRdb used MiXCR to reprocess the 5' RACE reads, holding one entry per CDR3 protein. Of some 890,000 distinct CDR3 sequences listed, roughly 28% are singletons. The sample comes from a study of blood T cells in healthy people across ages. Findings and caveats of the study: Estimated diversity, derived from one million T cells, was regarded as an underestimate.

These sequences were also reported in another study, on T cells of mothers and their children.

The source of this sequence is a middle-aged woman in good health. Sequenced: blood. The chain couples TRBV29-1 to TRBJ1-2; 10 bases align to TRBD1. DNA for the CDR3: TGCAGCGTTGACCCGGGGACAGGGGCCCCAACTATCTATGGCTACACCTTC. Translating it yields CSVDPGTGAPTIYGYTF.